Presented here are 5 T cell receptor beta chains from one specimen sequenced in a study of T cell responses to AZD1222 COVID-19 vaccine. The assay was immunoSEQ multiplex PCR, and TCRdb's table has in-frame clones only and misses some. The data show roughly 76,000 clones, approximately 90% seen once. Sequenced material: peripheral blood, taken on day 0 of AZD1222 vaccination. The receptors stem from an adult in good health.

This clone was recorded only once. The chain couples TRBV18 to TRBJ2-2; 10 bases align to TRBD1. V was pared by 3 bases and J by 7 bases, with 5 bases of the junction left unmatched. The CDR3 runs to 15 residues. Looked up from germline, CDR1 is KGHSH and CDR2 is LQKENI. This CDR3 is CASSPGQGGGGELFF. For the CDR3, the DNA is TGTGCCAGCTCACCCGGACAGGGGGGCGGCGGGGAGCTGTTTTTT.

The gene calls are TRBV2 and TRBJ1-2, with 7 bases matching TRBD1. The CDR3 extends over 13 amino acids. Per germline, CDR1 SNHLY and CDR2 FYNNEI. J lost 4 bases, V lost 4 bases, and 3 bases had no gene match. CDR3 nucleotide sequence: TGTGCCAGCAGTGCGGACAGGCGCTATGGCTACACCTTC. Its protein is CASSADRRYGYTF.

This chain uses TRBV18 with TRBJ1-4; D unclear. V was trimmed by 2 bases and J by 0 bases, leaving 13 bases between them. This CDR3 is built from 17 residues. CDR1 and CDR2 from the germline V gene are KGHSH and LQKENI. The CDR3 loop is CASSPVRFHATNEKLFF. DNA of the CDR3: TGTGCCAGCTCACCAGTCCGTTTCCATGCAACTAATGAAAAACTGTTTTTT. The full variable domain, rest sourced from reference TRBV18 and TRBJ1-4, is NAGVMQNPRHLVRRRGQEARLRCSPMKGHSHVYWYRQLPEEGLKFMVYLQKENIIDESGMPKERFSAEFPKEGPSILRIQQVVRGDSAAYFCASSPVRFHATNEKLFFGSGTQLSVL.

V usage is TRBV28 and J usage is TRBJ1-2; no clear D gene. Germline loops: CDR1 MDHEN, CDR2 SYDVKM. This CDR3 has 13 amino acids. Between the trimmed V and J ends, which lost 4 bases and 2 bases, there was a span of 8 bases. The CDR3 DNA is TGTGCCAGCAGTTCGGGAAGAAACTATGGCTACACCTTC. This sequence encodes CASSSGRNYGYTF.

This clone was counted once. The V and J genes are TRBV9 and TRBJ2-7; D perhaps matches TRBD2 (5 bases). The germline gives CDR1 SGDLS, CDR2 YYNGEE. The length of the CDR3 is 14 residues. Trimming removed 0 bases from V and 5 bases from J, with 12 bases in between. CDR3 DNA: TGTGCCAGCAGCGTAGGAGGGCGCCTGAACGAGCAGTACTTC. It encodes CASSVGGRLNEQYF.